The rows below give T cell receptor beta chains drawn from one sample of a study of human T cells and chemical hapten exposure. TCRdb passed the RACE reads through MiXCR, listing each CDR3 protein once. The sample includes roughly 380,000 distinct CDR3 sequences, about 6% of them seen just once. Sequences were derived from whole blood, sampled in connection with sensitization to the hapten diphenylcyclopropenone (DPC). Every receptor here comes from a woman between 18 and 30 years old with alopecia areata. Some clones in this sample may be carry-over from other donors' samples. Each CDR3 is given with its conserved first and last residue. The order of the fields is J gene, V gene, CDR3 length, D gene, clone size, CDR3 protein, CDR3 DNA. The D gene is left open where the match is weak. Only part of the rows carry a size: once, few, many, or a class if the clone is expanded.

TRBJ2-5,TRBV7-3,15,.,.,CASSLWGAGEETQYF,TGTGCCAGCAGCTTATGGGGCGCAGGAGAGGAGACCCAGTACTTC
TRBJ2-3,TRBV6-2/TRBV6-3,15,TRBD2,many,CAGSRGEGGTDTQYF,TGTGCCGGCAGTCGGGGGGAAGGTGGCACAGATACGCAGTATTTT
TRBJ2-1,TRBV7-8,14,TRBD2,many,CASSFSGGHNEQFF,TGTGCCAGCAGCTTTAGCGGGGGTCACAATGAGCAGTTCTTC
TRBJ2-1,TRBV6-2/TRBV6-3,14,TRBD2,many,CASTPSGGYNEQFF,TGTGCCAGCACGCCGTCGGGGGGGTACAATGAGCAGTTCTTC
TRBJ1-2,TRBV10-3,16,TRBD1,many,CAISGTGDILNYGYTF,TGTGCCATCAGTGGGACAGGTGATATACTTAACTATGGCTACACCTTC
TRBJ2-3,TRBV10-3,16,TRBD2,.,CAISEAGGRRTDTQYF,TGTGCCATCAGTGAAGCGGGGGGGCGACGCACAGATACGCAGTATTTT
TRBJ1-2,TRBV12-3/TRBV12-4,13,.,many,CASRARVNYGYTF,TGTGCCAGCAGAGCCAGAGTCAATTATGGCTACACCTTC
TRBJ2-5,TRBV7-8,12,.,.,CASSLFRETQYF,TGTGCCAGCAGCTTATTTCGAGAGACCCAGTACTTC
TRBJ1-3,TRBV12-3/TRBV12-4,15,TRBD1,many,CASSPDRTSGNTIYF,TGTGCCAGCAGTCCGGACAGGACCTCTGGAAACACCATATATTTT
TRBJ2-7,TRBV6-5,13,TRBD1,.,CASRRTGYGEQYF,TGTGCCAGCAGGCGGACAGGGTACGGCGAGCAGTACTTC
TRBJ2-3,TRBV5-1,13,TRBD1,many,CASSTTGADTQYF,TGCGCCAGCAGCACGACAGGGGCAGATACGCAGTATTTT
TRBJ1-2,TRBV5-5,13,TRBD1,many,CASSMDRNYGYTF,TGTGCCAGCAGCATGGACAGGAACTATGGCTACACCTTC
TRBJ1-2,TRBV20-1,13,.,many,CSAQERGTDGYTF,TGCAGTGCTCAAGAGAGGGGGACGGATGGCTACACCTTC
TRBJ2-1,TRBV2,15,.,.,CASSESGIIYNEQFF,TGTGCCAGCAGTGAATCAGGGATAATATACAATGAGCAGTTCTTC
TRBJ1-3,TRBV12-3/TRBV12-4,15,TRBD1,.,CASGGGQLSGNTIYF,TGTGCCAGCGGGGGGGGACAGCTTTCTGGAAACACCATATATTTT
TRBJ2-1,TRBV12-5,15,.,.,CASGAGALAHNEQFF,TGTGCTAGTGGTGCCGGGGCCCTGGCTCACAATGAGCAGTTCTTC
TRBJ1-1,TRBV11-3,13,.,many,CASSLDAGTEAFF,TGTGCCAGCAGCTTAGACGCCGGGACTGAAGCTTTCTTT
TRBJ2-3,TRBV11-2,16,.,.,CATSPLKGGTTDTQYF,TGTGCCACCAGCCCTCTTAAGGGAGGAACCACAGATACGCAGTATTTT
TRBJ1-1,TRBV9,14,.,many,CASSVDRGRTEAFF,TGTGCCAGCAGCGTAGATCGGGGGCGGACTGAAGCTTTCTTT
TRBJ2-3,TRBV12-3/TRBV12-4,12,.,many,CASSLTRNTQYF,TGTGCCAGCAGCCTCACAAGGAATACGCAGTATTTT
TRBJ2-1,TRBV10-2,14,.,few,CASSALGGYNEQFF,TGCGCCAGCAGTGCACTAGGGGGTTACAATGAGCAGTTCTTC
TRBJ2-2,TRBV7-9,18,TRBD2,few,CASSPGPGGTANTGELFF,TGTGCCAGCAGCCCAGGTCCGGGGGGGACGGCGAACACCGGGGAGCTGTTTTTT
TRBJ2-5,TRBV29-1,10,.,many,CSVQQETQYF,TGCAGCGTACAACAAGAGACCCAGTACTTC
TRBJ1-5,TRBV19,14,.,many,CASSIGHLNQPQHF,TGTGCCAGTAGTATAGGACACCTCAATCAGCCCCAGCATTTT
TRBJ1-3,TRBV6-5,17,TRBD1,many,CASSRPGTVASGNTIYF,TGTGCCAGCAGTCGTCCCGGGACAGTGGCCTCTGGAAACACCATATATTTT
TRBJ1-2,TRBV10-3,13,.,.,CAISESVSYGYTF,TGTGCCATCAGTGAGTCGGTTTCCTATGGCTACACCTTC
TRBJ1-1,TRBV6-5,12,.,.,CASSPPNTEAFF,TGTGCCAGCAGTCCGCCGAACACTGAAGCTTTCTTT
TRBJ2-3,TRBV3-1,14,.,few,CASSLLGPLDTQYF,TGTGCCAGCAGCCTCCTAGGTCCCCTCGATACGCAGTATTTT
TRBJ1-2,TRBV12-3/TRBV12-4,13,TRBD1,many,CASSPHRQGGYTF,TGTGCCAGCAGTCCCCATCGACAGGGTGGCTACACCTTC
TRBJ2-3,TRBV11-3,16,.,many,CASSLGGRSSTDTQYF,TGTGCCAGCAGCTTAGGGGGACGGTCTAGCACAGATACGCAGTATTTT
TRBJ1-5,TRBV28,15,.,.,CASTPVGTIDQPQHF,TGTGCCAGCACCCCCGTAGGGACGATCGATCAGCCCCAGCATTTT
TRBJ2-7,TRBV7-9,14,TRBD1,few,CASSLAGTGNEQYF,TGTGCCAGCAGCCTAGCCGGGACAGGGAACGAGCAGTACTTC
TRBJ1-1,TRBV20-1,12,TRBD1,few,CSAPDRGAEAFF,TGCAGTGCTCCAGACAGGGGCGCTGAAGCTTTCTTT
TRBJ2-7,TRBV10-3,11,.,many,CAPETAYEQYF,TGTGCCCCGGAGACTGCCTACGAGCAGTACTTC
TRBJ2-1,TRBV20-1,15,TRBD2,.,CSAGHSGGPYNEQFF,TGCAGTGCTGGACATAGCGGGGGGCCCTACAATGAGCAGTTCTTC
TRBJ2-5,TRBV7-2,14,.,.,CASSLFGQRETQYF,TGTGCCAGCAGCTTATTCGGTCAGCGAGAGACCCAGTACTTC
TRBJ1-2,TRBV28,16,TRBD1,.,CASSVQGVSANHGYTF,TGTGCCAGCAGTGTACAGGGGGTTTCGGCGAATCATGGCTACACCTTC
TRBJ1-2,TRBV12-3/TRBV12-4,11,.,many,CASSLPDGYTF,TGTGCCAGCAGTTTGCCGGACGGCTACACCTTC
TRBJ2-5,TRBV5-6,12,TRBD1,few,CASTGQGRPQYF,TGTGCCAGTACGGGACAGGGAAGGCCCCAGTACTTC
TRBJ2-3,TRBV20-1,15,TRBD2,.,CSAFPRLAGRDTQYF,TGCAGTGCCTTCCCGAGACTAGCGGGCAGAGATACGCAGTATTTT
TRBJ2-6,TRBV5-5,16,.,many,CASSLSPFSGANVLTF,TGTGCCAGCAGCTTATCTCCTTTCTCTGGGGCCAACGTCCTGACTTTC
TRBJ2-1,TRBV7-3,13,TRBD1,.,CASSQGQYNEQFF,TGTGCCAGCAGCCAGGGACAGTACAATGAGCAGTTCTTC
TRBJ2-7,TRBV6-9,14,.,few,CASTYPQLTYEQYF,TGTGCCAGCACTTACCCCCAGCTGACCTACGAGCAGTACTTC
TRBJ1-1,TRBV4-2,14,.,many,CASSQDQGRPEAFF,TGTGCCAGCAGCCAAGATCAGGGGCGCCCTGAAGCTTTCTTT
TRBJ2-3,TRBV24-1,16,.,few,CATSDPDKYATDTQYF,TGTGCCACCAGTGACCCGGACAAATATGCCACAGATACGCAGTATTTT
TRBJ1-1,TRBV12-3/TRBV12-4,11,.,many,CASSLRYEAFF,TGTGCCAGCAGTCTCAGGTATGAAGCTTTCTTT
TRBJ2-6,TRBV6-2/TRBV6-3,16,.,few,CASSYSGMAGANVLTF,TGTGCCAGCAGTTACTCTGGGATGGCTGGGGCCAACGTCCTGACTTTC
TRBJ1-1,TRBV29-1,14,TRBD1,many,CSVAERDRDTEAFF,TGCAGCGTTGCGGAGAGGGACAGGGACACTGAAGCTTTCTTT
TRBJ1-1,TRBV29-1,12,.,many,CSAVAGLTEAFF,TGCAGCGCCGTTGCGGGGCTCACTGAAGCTTTCTTT
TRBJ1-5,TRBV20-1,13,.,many,CSASRDSNQPQHF,TGCAGTGCTAGTCGGGATAGCAATCAGCCCCAGCATTTT
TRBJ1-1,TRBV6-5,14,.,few,CASASPGLSTEAFF,TGTGCCAGCGCCAGCCCCGGTCTGAGCACTGAAGCTTTCTTT
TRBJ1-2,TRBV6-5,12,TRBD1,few,CASMTGNYGYTF,TGTGCCAGCATGACAGGGAACTATGGCTACACCTTC
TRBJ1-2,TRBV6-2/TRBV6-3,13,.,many,CASIERDGDGYTF,TGTGCCAGCATTGAACGGGATGGCGATGGCTACACCTTC
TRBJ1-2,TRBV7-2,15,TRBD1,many,CASSFLDRGLGGYTF,TGTGCCAGCAGCTTCCTAGACAGGGGGCTGGGTGGCTACACCTTC
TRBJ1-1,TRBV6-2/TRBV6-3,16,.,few,CASSYSRERLNTEAFF,TGTGCCAGCAGTTATTCCAGGGAAAGATTGAACACTGAAGCTTTCTTT